The 10 T cell receptor beta chains in this list originate from one sample, sequenced in a study of CD8 T cells in ankylosing spondylitis. TCRdb reanalysed the 5' RACE reads using MiXCR and keeps one entry per CDR3 protein. In the table there are 200,000 to 250,000 distinct CDR3 sequences, roughly 10% of which are singletons. Sequenced sample: blood, either unsorted or a sorted T cell fraction (not recorded which). Receptor source: a male donor with ankylosing spondylitis or in good health (not recorded which).

This rearrangement joins TRBV14 to TRBJ2-1; TRBD2 matches at 11 bases. V dropped 1 base and J dropped 7; count of bases not matched to a gene: 9. CDR3 size: 17 residues. Looked up from germline, CDR1 is SGHDN and CDR2 is FVKESK. The CDR3 loop is CASSQVTSGSSLNEQFF. The CDR3 bases are TGTGCCAGCAGCCAAGTTACTAGCGGGAGTTCTTTAAATGAGCAGTTCTTC.

This clonotype occurred many times. This chain connects TRBV5-1 to TRBJ2-3, with D perhaps TRBD1 (5 bases). V was clipped by 0 bases and J by 1 base, with 12 bases between them. CDR3 length equals 16 residues. Per the germline V gene, CDR1 is SGHRS and CDR2 is YFSETQ. The CDR3 sequence is CASSLALGRGTDTQYF. CDR3 nucleotides: TGCGCCAGCAGCTTGGCCTTGGGGCGAGGCACAGATACGCAGTATTTT.

Many counts were recorded for this clonotype. V and J are TRBV5-6 and TRBJ2-2, with D possibly TRBD2 on 5 matching bases. Trimming left V 0 bases short and J 0 bases short, with 18 bases between. This CDR3 comprises 19 residues. From germline, CDR1 is SGHDT and CDR2 YYEEEE. CDR3 coding DNA: TGTGCCAGCAGCTTGGTAGGGATTAGCGAATCCTCGAACACCGGGGAGCTGTTTTTT. Translation: CASSLVGISESSNTGELFF.

This clonotype was observed many times. The chain combines TRBV5-1 with TRBJ1-1; the D is unclear. Germline loops: CDR1 SGHRS, CDR2 YFSETQ. V was clipped by 2 bases and J by 2 bases, with 7 bases between them. This CDR3 has 13 amino acids. The CDR3 bases are TGCGCCAGCAGCTTAGATATTAACACTGAAGCTTTCTTT. It yields the protein CASSLDINTEAFF.

This clonotype was detected many times. In nucleotides, the CDR3 is TGTGCCACCAGCAGAGACAGGGTCATTCAGTACTTC. This gives the protein CATSRDRVIQYF. The chain combines TRBV15 with TRBJ2-4; D possibly corresponds to TRBD1 (5 bases). Between the trimmed V and J ends, which lost 0 bases and 9 bases, there was a span of 6 bases. The length of the CDR3 is 12 residues. Germline V gene lookup returns CDR1 LNHNV and CDR2 YYDKDF (reference sequence).

Many counts were recorded for this clonotype. This sequence joins TRBV27 and TRBJ1-1, with no clear D. V was cut by 5 bases and J by 1 base, with 11 bases left in between. Germline CDR1 MNHEY, CDR2 SMNVEV (reference sequence). This CDR3 contains 14 residues. The CDR3 DNA reads as TGTGCCAGCAGTCCCCTGGGAGCGAACACTGAAGCTTTCTTT. Translation gives CASSPLGANTEAFF.

This clonotype came up a few times. This chain links TRBV27 with TRBJ2-2; perhaps TRBD1 as D (7 bases). From germline, CDR1 is MNHEY and CDR2 SMNVEV (reference sequence). CDR3 length: 15 amino acids. V was pared by 6 bases and J by 6 bases, with 17 bases between. The chain's CDR3 is CASRRGTEAAGELFF. CDR3 nucleotide sequence: TGTGCCAGCAGACGCGGGACAGAGGCGGCCGGGGAGCTGTTTTTT.

This clonotype was seen more than once but under ten times. The V call is TRBV7-6, the J call TRBJ2-1; 8 bases fit TRBD1. Germline V gene data show CDR1 as SGHVS and CDR2 as FNYEAQ. CDR3 length: 14 amino acids. V lost 5 bases and J lost 6; bases outside the gene matches: 6. The CDR3 DNA follows: TGTGCCAGCAGCCCCCTAGGACAGGGCAATGAGCAGTTCTTC. It translates to CASSPLGQGNEQFF.

This clonotype was observed many times. This chain uses TRBV5-1 with TRBJ1-6, with a possible D match to TRBD1 (5 bases). Trimming left V 1 base short and J 5 bases short, with 16 bases between. The CDR3 consists of 17 residues. Looked up from germline, CDR1 is SGHRS and CDR2 is YFSETQ. CDR3 sequence reads: CASSLIFRDLHNSPLHF. CDR3 bases: TGCGCCAGCAGCTTGATTTTCCGGGACCTACATAATTCACCCCTCCACTTT.

This chain links TRBV7-9 with TRBJ2-2, with D uncertain. CDR3 length: 17 residues. Germline lookup yields CDR1 SEHNR and CDR2 FQNEAQ (reference sequence). The V end was cut by 5 bases, the J end by 5 bases, with 21 bases between. Here the CDR3 reads CASSAGRQMIFTGELFF. CDR3 nucleotide sequence: TGTGCCAGCAGCGCAGGCCGGCAGATGATCTTTACCGGGGAGCTGTTTTTT. The variable domain in full, completed from reference TRBV7-9 and TRBJ2-2, reads DTGVSQNPRHKITKRGQNVTFRCDPISEHNRLYWYRQTLGQGPEFLTYFQNEAQLEKSRLLSDRFSAERPKGSFSTLEIQRTEQGDSAMYLCASSAGRQMIFTGELFFGEGSRLTVL.